The 7 T cell receptor beta chains presented below share a single source sample, sequenced in a study of blood T cells in healthy people across ages (dated by TCRdb to between 2014 and 2016). The library was built by means of 5' RACE. Sequencing was carried out with an Illumina HiSeq 2500. The second PCR ran for about 6 to 12 cycles and used a J-beta primer mix along with a sample-barcoded 5' primer. The public reads were reanalyzed by TCRdb: fastp trimming at Q25, MiXCR alignment, in-frame beta chains only. Rows with a matching CDR3 protein are joined into one entry that keeps the most common DNA and genes. The sample data list 750,000 to 1,000,000 distinct CDR3 sequences, and roughly 29% of these were observed just once. Roughly a tenth of the sample is in the top ten clones. A further study also used this sample, focusing on T cells of mothers and their children.

Sequenced sample: blood. These receptor sequences come from a woman aged 40-49 years in good health.

The chain recombines TRBV28 with TRBJ2-1; perhaps TRBD1 as D (6 bases). The germline gives CDR1 MDHEN, CDR2 SYDVKM. The CDR3 totals 18 residues. V lost 2 bases, J lost 0 bases, and 17 bases lay in between. The CDR3 DNA is TGTGCCAGCAGTTTAAGAGTGACAGGACTTAGCTCCTACAATGAGCAGTTCTTC. Amino acids: CASSLRVTGLSSYNEQFF.

The rearrangement joins TRBV6-1 to TRBJ1-1, with 9 positions matching TRBD1. The CDR3 has 17 amino acids. CDR1 and CDR2 (germline): MNHNS, SASEGT. The V segment lost 3 bases and the J segment 5 bases; nucleotides outside the gene matches: 13. CDR3 protein: CASSEAPPGQGLTEAFF. CDR3 DNA: TGTGCCAGCAGTGAGGCCCCCCCTGGACAGGGGCTGACTGAAGCTTTCTTT.

This clonotype was detected once. The gene calls are TRBV20-1 and TRBJ2-3; D is possibly TRBD1 (6 bases). Germline CDR1 and CDR2: DFQATT and SNEGSKA (reference sequence). Trimming took off 4 bases at V and 3 bases at J, with 14 bases between the two ends. This CDR3 is built from 14 residues. Here the CDR3 DNA reads TGCAGTGCTAAGGGGGAGAGGGGAACAGATACGCAGTATTTT. Protein product: CSAKGERGTDTQYF.

The rearrangement uses TRBV7-2 and TRBJ2-7, with TRBD2 matching 7 bases. With V trimmed by 1 base and J by 7 bases, 10 bases remained unmatched. The CDR3 is made up of 15 amino acids. CDR1 and CDR2 (germline): SGHTA, FQGNSA. Here the CDR3 DNA reads TGTGCCAGCAGCTTAGATAGGACTAGGTTCAATGAGCAGTACTTC. This gives the protein CASSLDRTRFNEQYF.

This clonotype came up a few times. The chain is built from TRBV20-1 and TRBJ2-1; 11 nucleotides agree with TRBD2. The CDR3 contains 16 residues. Trimming cost V 6 bases and J 5 bases; bases outside gene matches: 12. Germline loops: CDR1 DFQATT, CDR2 SNEGSKA (reference sequence). CDR3 amino acids: CSARGWGLAVDNEQFF. The CDR3, as DNA: TGCAGTGCCCGAGGGTGGGGACTAGCGGTAGACAATGAGCAGTTCTTC.

This sequence joins TRBV9 and TRBJ1-2, with 9 bases lining up with TRBD1. The CDR3 covers 16 residues. J gave up 0 bases and V 3 bases, and 6 bases lay outside the gene matches. Germline V gene lookup returns CDR1 SGDLS and CDR2 YYNGEE. The CDR3 nucleotides read TGTGCCAGCAGCGACGGGGACAGGGCGGCTAACTATGGCTACACCTTC. Translating it yields CASSDGDRAANYGYTF.

This clonotype has at least ten counts. The genes are TRBV28 and TRBJ2-7; D uncertain. The V gene lost 4 bases and the J gene lost 7 bases, with 8 bases spanning the gap. Germline V gene data show CDR1 as MDHEN and CDR2 as SYDVKM. CDR3 length equals 11 residues. The DNA for the CDR3 is TGTGCCAGCAGTTCTCCGCAGGAGCAGTACTTC. This translates into CASSSPQEQYF.